The next 6 T cell receptor beta chains were all read from a single sample in a study of T cell clones after liver transplantation. TCRdb's copy holds only in-frame clones and misses some; the assay was immunoSEQ multiplex PCR. The data contain approximately 51,000 clones, over 55% of them singletons. The material was CD4+ T cells from blood, obtained around 52 months after liver transplant. The receptor set was obtained from a human patient who received a liver transplant. A subset of T cells may come from the graft donor.

V and J are TRBV7-2 and TRBJ1-4, with no clear D. CDR1 and CDR2 from the germline V gene are SGHTA and FQGNSA. The CDR3 spans 15 residues. V lost 5 bases, J lost 1 base, and 11 bases lay in between. The chain's CDR3 is CASSPGGETNEKLFF. CDR3 nucleotides: TGTGCCAGCAGCCCCGGTGGGGAAACTAATGAAAAACTGTTTTTT.

This chain's CDR3 is CASSYRGQGAYGYTF. The CDR3 coding sequence is TGTGCCAGCAGTTACCGGGGACAGGGGGCCTATGGCTACACCTTC. V gene TRBV6-5 combines with J gene TRBJ1-2, with TRBD1 identical over 12 bases. CDR1 MNHEY and CDR2 SVGAGI come from the germline V gene. The CDR3 loop spans 15 amino acids. The V gene end was trimmed by 2 bases and the J gene end by 4 bases; junction bases not matched to a gene: 2.

This sequence joins TRBV2 and TRBJ2-5; 8 bases are shared with TRBD1. Germline V gene lookup returns CDR1 SNHLY and CDR2 FYNNEI. The CDR3 consists of 13 residues. Trimming cost V 6 bases and J 9 bases; bases outside gene matches: 9. The CDR3 DNA reads as TGTGCCAGCAGCAGGGACAGGTCCCCTTCCCAGTACTTC. The encoded protein is CASSRDRSPSQYF.

The gene calls are TRBV4-2 and TRBJ1-1; 7 bases align to TRBD1. Per germline, CDR1 LGHNA and CDR2 YNFKEQ. Trimming at V came to 8 bases and at J to 3 bases, leaving 15 bases not matched to a gene. The CDR3 consists of 16 residues. DNA of the CDR3: TGTGCCAGCTCTCTCTCTCCCGCAGGGGGTCACACTGAAGCTTTCTTT. This codes for CASSLSPAGGHTEAFF.

This chain uses TRBV7-6 with TRBJ2-7; TRBD1 aligns across 9 bases. Looked up from germline, CDR1 is SGHVS and CDR2 is FNYEAQ. The CDR3 totals 15 residues. With 4 bases clipped from V and 2 bases from J, the junction kept 6 bases outside the gene matches. The CDR3 coding sequence is TGTGCCAGCAGCTCGCGGGACAGGGCGGCCTACGAGCAGTACTTC. This sequence encodes CASSSRDRAAYEQYF.

The sample holds one count of this clone. The V call is TRBV6-1, the J call TRBJ1-4; D not resolved. Trimming cost V 6 bases and J 5 bases, with 16 bases left between them. The CDR3 consists of 15 residues. Per the germline V gene, CDR1 is MNHNS and CDR2 is SASEGT. CDR3 sequence reads: CASSGNEGGNEKLFF. Here the CDR3 DNA reads TGTGCCAGCAGCGGAAATGAGGGAGGGAATGAAAAACTGTTTTTT.